This T cell receptor beta chain was identified in a study of blood T cell repertoires in COVID-19 (dated by TCRdb to the early 2020s). Concerning the study at large: Collaborator samples came from the United States, Italy and Spain and covered acute and convalescent phases of COVID-19. The material from the prospective study consisted of cDNA or gDNA derived from T cells, B-cell-depleted T cells, or PBMCs. Deeply sampled blood TCRbeta repertoires from subjects exposed to, actively infected with, or recovered from COVID-19 were included in the dataset. The repertoires were released in a freely available public database meant as a resource for research on the immune response to SARS-CoV-2. Samples were obtained from the ongoing ImmuneRACE study (first 160 participants) and from over a thousand subjects provided by 6 global collaborators. The sample metadata nearly always contained a de-identified subject ID, COVID-19 status, age in years and sex. Where available, HLA class I and class II types were obtained from metadata supplied by the sample provider rather than from assay-based typing.

TCRbeta CDR3 regions were amplified from genomic DNA using the immunoSEQ Assay, a bias-controlled multiplex PCR. In the paper's pipeline: The number of nucleated cells in each sample was estimated from the amplification of reference gene primers within the assay. To quantify the absolute abundance of each unique TCRbeta CDR3 rearrangement, sequence reads were collapsed and filtered. For each sample, productive Simpson clonality was calculated as the square root of Simpson's diversity index across productive rearrangements. Here the immuneACCESS table is served through TCRdb, limited to in-frame sequences with V and J called. Missing clones are a known gap in these copies; in checked studies unresolved V genes cover under half, and the rest lacks a known reason. That table furnishes V, J and clone size, whereas the DNA furnished D and trimming. The sample contains approximately 190,000 clones, 85% to 90% of them found a single time. The ten largest account for roughly 5.7% of the sample.

The collaborating institutions used their own protocols to collect whole blood in K2EDTA tubes. For TCRbeta analysis, collaborator samples were shipped as frozen whole blood, as isolated PBMCs, or as DNA extracted from either sample type. The germline V end is reduced by 5 bases and the J end by 6 bases; junction bases left unmatched: 7. CDR1 SNHLY and CDR2 FYNNEI were looked up in the germline V gene. The CDR3 numbers 14 residues from cysteine through phenylalanine. Of the read, only the CDR3 DNA is kept; its 42 bases are in frame from base 1. Overall study results and their limits: The quantity of clinical and demographic metadata differed by source and by participant and was supplied without curation.

Of note for this clone: This receptor's antigen is unknown. One base away there is no much larger clone; base qualities are not given.

The V gene is TRBV2 and the J gene is TRBJ1-5, with 7 bases aligning to TRBD1. The sequencing sample was made of peripheral blood. The origin of this receptor is a man older than 75 with acute or convalescent COVID-19. The CDR3 corresponds to CASSIQGTAQPQHF. Read as DNA, the sequence is TGTGCCAGCAGTATACAGGGGACCGCTCAGCCCCAGCATTTT.